Listed below are T cell receptor beta chains from one sample, sequenced in a study of T-cell memory formation after mild COVID-19. Using its own MiXCR run on the 5' RACE reads, TCRdb lists one record per CDR3 protein. Found here are hundreds of thousands of distinct CDR3 sequences, roughly 17% of them singletons; the top ten hold approximately 25%. What was sequenced was PBMCs or a T cell subset sorted from them (not recorded which). Every receptor here comes from a man aged 18 to 30 who had mild COVID-19 (a few samples of this study predate the infection). Cell type and time point are not known. Both conserved end residues are part of each CDR3. D genes are given only for firm matches. Part of the rows lack a size; the others show once, few, many or a class for expanded clones.

J: TRBJ1-1; size: few; D: NA; V: TRBV2; CDR3: CASSGVRDTEAFF; DNA: TGTGCCAGCAGTGGCGTAAGGGACACTGAAGCTTTCTTT
J: TRBJ2-3; size: few; D: NA; V: TRBV5-4; CDR3: CASTSSGTDTQYF; DNA: TGTGCCAGCACCAGCAGTGGGACAGATACGCAGTATTTT
J: TRBJ2-7; size: NA; D: TRBD1; V: TRBV4-1; CDR3: CASSLLGGRNEQYF; DNA: TGCGCCAGCAGCCTTTTAGGGGGCAGGAACGAGCAGTACTTC
J: TRBJ1-6; size: NA; D: NA; V: TRBV7-3; CDR3: CASSQGSSIPGSPLHF; DNA: TGTGCCAGCAGCCAAGGGAGCTCAATCCCTGGTTCACCCCTCCACTTT
J: TRBJ2-1; size: NA; D: TRBD2; V: TRBV28; CDR3: CASRSGGADNEQFF; DNA: TGTGCCAGCAGAAGCGGGGGGGCCGACAATGAGCAGTTCTTC
J: TRBJ2-1; size: many; D: NA; V: TRBV7-6; CDR3: CASSPSYNEQFF; DNA: TGTGCCAGCAGCCCCTCCTACAATGAGCAGTTCTTC
J: TRBJ2-1; size: few; D: NA; V: TRBV7-2; CDR3: CASSLEGGYRFF; DNA: TGTGCCAGCAGCTTAGAGGGGGGGTATCGGTTCTTC
J: TRBJ2-3; size: few; D: TRBD2; V: TRBV12-3/TRBV12-4; CDR3: CATSLAGGSTDTQYF; DNA: TGTGCCACCTCTTTAGCGGGGGGCAGCACAGATACGCAGTATTTT
J: TRBJ2-5; size: few; D: NA; V: TRBV11-2; CDR3: CASSFSGRGETQYF; DNA: TGTGCCAGCAGCTTCTCGGGGAGAGGAGAGACCCAGTACTTC
J: TRBJ1-2; size: many; D: TRBD1; V: TRBV9; CDR3: CASSLGSDRGNGYTF; DNA: TGTGCCAGCAGCCTTGGGTCGGACAGGGGAAATGGCTACACCTTC
J: TRBJ1-5; size: few; D: NA; V: TRBV6-6; CDR3: CASSYPSGEGEGQPQHF; DNA: TGTGCCAGCAGTTACCCGTCGGGAGAGGGCGAGGGTCAGCCCCAGCATTTT
J: TRBJ2-3; size: NA; D: TRBD1; V: TRBV5-6; CDR3: CASSWDRTGGTDTQYF; DNA: TGTGCCAGCAGCTGGGATCGAACAGGGGGGACAGATACGCAGTATTTT
J: TRBJ2-7; size: many; D: TRBD2; V: TRBV7-2; CDR3: CASSYLAGLYEQYF; DNA: TGTGCCAGCAGCTACCTAGCGGGGCTCTACGAGCAGTACTTC
J: TRBJ1-1; size: NA; D: NA; V: TRBV10-1; CDR3: CASSGEANTEAFF; DNA: TGCGCCAGCAGTGGAGAAGCGAACACTGAAGCTTTCTTT
J: TRBJ2-7; size: NA; D: TRBD1; V: TRBV20-1; CDR3: CSAPPGTGVYEQYF; DNA: TGCAGTGCTCCCCCCGGGACAGGAGTCTACGAGCAGTACTTC
J: TRBJ1-5; size: NA; D: TRBD1; V: TRBV5-6; CDR3: CASSLGRSNRGSNQPQHF; DNA: TGTGCCAGCAGCTTGGGTCGGTCAAACAGGGGAAGCAATCAGCCCCAGCATTTT
J: TRBJ1-2; size: NA; D: NA; V: TRBV6-6; CDR3: CASSYSNEYGYTF; DNA: TGTGCCAGCAGTTACTCGAATGAGTATGGCTACACCTTC
J: TRBJ2-1; size: NA; D: TRBD1; V: TRBV5-1; CDR3: CASSLAGDRGNEQFF; DNA: TGCGCCAGCAGCTTGGCCGGGGACAGGGGCAATGAGCAGTTCTTC
J: TRBJ1-5; size: few; D: NA; V: TRBV12-3/TRBV12-4; CDR3: CASSRTGPNQPQHF; DNA: TGTGCCAGCAGTCGAACGGGACCGAATCAGCCCCAGCATTTT
J: TRBJ1-1; size: NA; D: NA; V: TRBV6-5; CDR3: CASRTPPSEAFF; DNA: TGTGCCAGCAGAACTCCTCCGAGTGAAGCTTTCTTT
J: TRBJ2-1; size: many; D: TRBD1; V: TRBV4-3; CDR3: CASSASWGTGVDEQFF; DNA: TGCGCCAGCAGCGCCAGTTGGGGGACAGGGGTAGATGAGCAGTTCTTC
J: TRBJ2-2; size: NA; D: TRBD1; V: TRBV7-8; CDR3: CASSTGGANTGELFF; DNA: TGTGCCAGCAGCACAGGGGGCGCGAACACCGGGGAGCTGTTTTTT
J: TRBJ2-4; size: few; D: NA; V: TRBV12-3/TRBV12-4; CDR3: CASSLAGLEYIQYF; DNA: TGTGCCAGCAGTTTAGCGGGCCTTGAGTACATTCAGTACTTC
J: TRBJ1-6; size: NA; D: NA; V: TRBV2; CDR3: CASSEALSRNSPLHF; DNA: TGTGCCAGCAGTGAAGCGCTTTCGAGGAATTCACCCCTCCACTTT
J: TRBJ1-4; size: few; D: NA; V: TRBV5-5; CDR3: CASSGLMTATNEKLFF; DNA: TGTGCCAGCAGCGGGTTGATGACCGCAACTAATGAAAAACTGTTTTTT
J: TRBJ2-2; size: many; D: NA; V: TRBV28; CDR3: CASSLRLSGELFF; DNA: TGTGCCAGCAGCCTCCGGTTATCCGGGGAGCTGTTTTTT
J: TRBJ1-1; size: NA; D: NA; V: TRBV5-1; CDR3: CASSLGVGALLRNTEAFF; DNA: TGCGCCAGCAGCTTGGGGGTAGGGGCGCTACTCAGGAACACTGAAGCTTTCTTT
J: TRBJ2-7; size: few; D: NA; V: TRBV9; CDR3: CASSPSTDSYEQYF; DNA: TGTGCCAGCAGCCCGAGCACGGATAGCTACGAGCAGTACTTC
J: TRBJ2-2; size: NA; D: NA; V: TRBV4-3; CDR3: CASSPLALDTGELFF; DNA: TGCGCCAGCAGCCCACTGGCCCTGGACACCGGGGAGCTGTTTTTT
J: TRBJ2-5; size: many; D: NA; V: TRBV7-8; CDR3: CASSSGLQETQYF; DNA: TGTGCCAGCAGCTCAGGGTTACAAGAGACCCAGTACTTC
J: TRBJ2-3; size: NA; D: TRBD2; V: TRBV4-1; CDR3: CASSQAAGVTDTQYF; DNA: TGCGCCAGCAGCCAAGCTGCGGGAGTCACAGATACGCAGTATTTT
J: TRBJ2-5; size: few; D: NA; V: TRBV29-1; CDR3: CSVRRKETQYF; DNA: TGCAGCGTCCGACGGAAAGAGACCCAGTACTTC
J: TRBJ2-4; size: few; D: NA; V: TRBV5-4; CDR3: CASSPSALAKNIQYF; DNA: TGTGCCAGCAGCCCGTCGGCACTAGCCAAAAACATTCAGTACTTC
J: TRBJ2-3; size: few; D: TRBD2; V: TRBV5-1; CDR3: CASSLFPSGGANTDTQYF; DNA: TGCGCCAGCAGCTTATTCCCTAGCGGGGGGGCCAACACAGATACGCAGTATTTT
J: TRBJ1-2; size: NA; D: NA; V: TRBV20-1; CDR3: CSASIYGYTF; DNA: TGCAGTGCTAGCATCTATGGCTACACCTTC